Presented here are 14 T cell receptor beta chains from one specimen sequenced in a study of vaccination and CD4 T cells after COVID-19. No antigen has been identified for these receptors. Cultured CD4+ T-cell DNA underwent Oncomine TCR Beta short-read sequencing. MiXCR, applied by TCRdb to the PCR reads, yields one record per CDR3 protein. This sample yields under 15,000 distinct CDR3 sequences, of which approximately 74% are seen a single time; around 32% belongs to the top ten. Treatment meaning: approximately 10-day PBMC culture with coronavirus spike peptide pools or control peptides (ViraFEST assay). Input material: CD4+ T cells from blood, cultured in vitro. The receptor set was obtained from a human donor who had recovered from COVID-19.

This chain joins TRBV5-1 and TRBJ2-5, with 9 bases identical to TRBD1. From germline, CDR1 is SGHRS and CDR2 YFSETQ. CDR3 length: 15 amino acids. Trimming at V came to 4 bases and at J to 3 bases, leaving 7 bases not matched to a gene. The CDR3 bases are TGCGCCAGCAGCCCGGCGGGACAGGGAGAAGAGACCCAGTACTTC. Translated: CASSPAGQGEETQYF.

This clonotype was observed a handful of times. The chain has TRBV11-1 and TRBJ1-6; no definite D call. The V and J ends lost 5 bases and 9 bases respectively, with 23 bases between them. This CDR3 has 17 residues. CDR1 and CDR2 from the germline V gene are SGHAT and FQDESV (reference sequence). CDR3 sequence (DNA): TGTGCCAGCAGCCTACTCAGATCAACCCCCATCGGTTCACCCCTCCACTTT. It yields the protein CASSLLRSTPIGSPLHF.

The chain links TRBV20-1 to TRBJ1-2; 8 bases agree with TRBD1. There are 13 residues in the CDR3. Germline assignment: CDR1 DFQATT and CDR2 SNEGSKA (reference sequence). V dropped 5 bases and J dropped 2; count of bases not matched to a gene: 4. In DNA form, the CDR3 reads TGCAGTGCTGAGGACAGGGTCAACTATGGCTACACCTTC. Translating gives CSAEDRVNYGYTF.

V and J are TRBV25-1 and TRBJ1-2, with a weak D call TRBD1 (6 bases). This CDR3 is 14 amino acids long. The ends were cut back, 6 bases at V and 6 bases at J, with 17 bases in the middle. Germline V lookup: CDR1 MGHDK, CDR2 SYGVNS. CDR3 sequence reads: CASRPLDRNHGYTF. Written as DNA, the CDR3 is TGTGCCAGCAGGCCCCTCGACAGGAATCATGGCTACACCTTC.

The chain links TRBV6-1 to TRBJ2-3; D not certain. The germline gives CDR1 MNHNS, CDR2 SASEGT. V was pared by 8 bases and J by 6 bases, with 15 bases between. CDR3 size: 13 residues. The CDR3 DNA is TGTGCCAGCTGCTTTCGCTACGGTGATACGCAGTATTTT. This encodes CASCFRYGDTQYF.

This chain uses TRBV7-2 with TRBJ2-5; possibly TRBD1 or TRBD2 for D (5 bases each). CDR3 length: 13 amino acids. Trimming took off 1 base at V and 5 bases at J, with 8 bases between the two ends. Germline-derived CDR1 and CDR2 are SGHTA and FQGNSA. CDR3: CASSLDWGETQYF. The CDR3 DNA reads TGTGCCAGCAGCTTAGATTGGGGGGAGACCCAGTACTTC.

This clonotype was seen once. The chain recombines TRBV15 with TRBJ2-1; D call uncertain. V lost 0 bases, J lost 2 bases, and 14 bases lay in between. This CDR3 comprises 17 residues. Germline CDR1 is LNHNV and CDR2 is YYDKDF (reference sequence). The CDR3 loop reads CATSRDDRTTTYNEQFF. In DNA, the CDR3 is TGTGCCACCAGCAGAGATGATCGGACGACGACCTACAATGAGCAGTTCTTC.

Here the CDR3 reads CASSSIPGLGGSPLHF. CDR3 nucleotides: TGTGCCAGCAGCTCAATTCCAGGTCTTGGAGGGTCACCCCTCCACTTT. The rearrangement uses TRBV7-9 and TRBJ1-6; no definite D call. V lost 4 bases to trimming and J lost 10 bases, with 20 bases between them. The CDR3 totals 16 residues. CDR1 is SEHNR, CDR2 FQNEAQ, per germline (reference sequence).

This clonotype was seen just once. V usage is TRBV4-3 and J usage is TRBJ2-3, with TRBD2 identical over 14 bases. The trim removed 4 bases at V and 6 bases at J, leaving 6 bases unmatched. Germline values: CDR1 LGHNA, CDR2 YSLEER. This CDR3 has 16 amino acids. For the CDR3, the DNA is TGCGCCAGCAGCCTCGGGACTAGCGGGAGACGGGATACGCAGTATTTT. Translated, it gives CASSLGTSGRRDTQYF.

This clonotype was observed a handful of times. This sequence joins TRBV4-3 and TRBJ1-2; 11 nucleotides line up with TRBD1. J lost 2 bases, V lost 0 bases, and 5 bases had no gene match. Germline V gene sequence: CDR1 LGHNA, CDR2 YSLEER. The CDR3 consists of 17 residues. CDR3 sequence reads: CASSQERTGGLNYGYTF. CDR3 nucleotide sequence: TGCGCCAGCAGCCAAGAGAGGACAGGGGGCTTAAACTATGGCTACACCTTC.

The rearrangement joins TRBV6-5 to TRBJ1-2; tentative D call: TRBD1 (5 bases). Germline V gives CDR1 MNHEY, CDR2 SVGAGI. With 2 bases removed from V and 4 bases from J, the gap between germline ends came to 23 bases. CDR3 length: 18 residues. This CDR3 reads CASSYGPAPGTHGYGYTF. DNA for the CDR3: TGTGCCAGCAGTTACGGACCAGCACCCGGGACTCATGGCTATGGCTACACCTTC.

This clonotype was detected a few times. This rearrangement joins TRBV20-1 to TRBJ1-5; no firm D call. Trimming removed 1 base from V and 6 bases from J, with 10 bases in between. CDR3 length: 13 amino acids. Germline V gene data show CDR1 as DFQATT and CDR2 as SNEGSKA (reference sequence). Here the CDR3 DNA reads TGCAGTGCTAGAGCCGAGGTTAGTCAGCCCCAGCATTTT. Encoded protein: CSARAEVSQPQHF.

This clonotype has only one observation. The J gene is TRBJ2-7, the V gene TRBV11-2; 11 bases fit TRBD1. In germline, CDR1 is SGHAT, CDR2 FQNNGV. The CDR3 spans 15 residues. V lost 7 bases, J lost 3 bases, and 8 bases stayed unmatched. The CDR3 nucleotides read TGTGCCAGCACCGCAAGCGGGACAGGGGGCTACGAGCAGTACTTC. Protein sequence: CASTASGTGGYEQYF.

The rearrangement uses TRBV6-2 or TRBV6-3 and TRBJ1-5; 9 nucleotides agree with TRBD1. CDR1 MNHEY and CDR2 SVGEGT come from the germline V gene. The CDR3 covers 14 residues. V shed 5 bases, J shed 5 bases, and the junction held 4 bases outside the gene matches. For the CDR3, the DNA is TGTGCCAGCAGTAGGGACAGGGCCGATCAGCCCCAGCATTTT. It encodes CASSRDRADQPQHF.